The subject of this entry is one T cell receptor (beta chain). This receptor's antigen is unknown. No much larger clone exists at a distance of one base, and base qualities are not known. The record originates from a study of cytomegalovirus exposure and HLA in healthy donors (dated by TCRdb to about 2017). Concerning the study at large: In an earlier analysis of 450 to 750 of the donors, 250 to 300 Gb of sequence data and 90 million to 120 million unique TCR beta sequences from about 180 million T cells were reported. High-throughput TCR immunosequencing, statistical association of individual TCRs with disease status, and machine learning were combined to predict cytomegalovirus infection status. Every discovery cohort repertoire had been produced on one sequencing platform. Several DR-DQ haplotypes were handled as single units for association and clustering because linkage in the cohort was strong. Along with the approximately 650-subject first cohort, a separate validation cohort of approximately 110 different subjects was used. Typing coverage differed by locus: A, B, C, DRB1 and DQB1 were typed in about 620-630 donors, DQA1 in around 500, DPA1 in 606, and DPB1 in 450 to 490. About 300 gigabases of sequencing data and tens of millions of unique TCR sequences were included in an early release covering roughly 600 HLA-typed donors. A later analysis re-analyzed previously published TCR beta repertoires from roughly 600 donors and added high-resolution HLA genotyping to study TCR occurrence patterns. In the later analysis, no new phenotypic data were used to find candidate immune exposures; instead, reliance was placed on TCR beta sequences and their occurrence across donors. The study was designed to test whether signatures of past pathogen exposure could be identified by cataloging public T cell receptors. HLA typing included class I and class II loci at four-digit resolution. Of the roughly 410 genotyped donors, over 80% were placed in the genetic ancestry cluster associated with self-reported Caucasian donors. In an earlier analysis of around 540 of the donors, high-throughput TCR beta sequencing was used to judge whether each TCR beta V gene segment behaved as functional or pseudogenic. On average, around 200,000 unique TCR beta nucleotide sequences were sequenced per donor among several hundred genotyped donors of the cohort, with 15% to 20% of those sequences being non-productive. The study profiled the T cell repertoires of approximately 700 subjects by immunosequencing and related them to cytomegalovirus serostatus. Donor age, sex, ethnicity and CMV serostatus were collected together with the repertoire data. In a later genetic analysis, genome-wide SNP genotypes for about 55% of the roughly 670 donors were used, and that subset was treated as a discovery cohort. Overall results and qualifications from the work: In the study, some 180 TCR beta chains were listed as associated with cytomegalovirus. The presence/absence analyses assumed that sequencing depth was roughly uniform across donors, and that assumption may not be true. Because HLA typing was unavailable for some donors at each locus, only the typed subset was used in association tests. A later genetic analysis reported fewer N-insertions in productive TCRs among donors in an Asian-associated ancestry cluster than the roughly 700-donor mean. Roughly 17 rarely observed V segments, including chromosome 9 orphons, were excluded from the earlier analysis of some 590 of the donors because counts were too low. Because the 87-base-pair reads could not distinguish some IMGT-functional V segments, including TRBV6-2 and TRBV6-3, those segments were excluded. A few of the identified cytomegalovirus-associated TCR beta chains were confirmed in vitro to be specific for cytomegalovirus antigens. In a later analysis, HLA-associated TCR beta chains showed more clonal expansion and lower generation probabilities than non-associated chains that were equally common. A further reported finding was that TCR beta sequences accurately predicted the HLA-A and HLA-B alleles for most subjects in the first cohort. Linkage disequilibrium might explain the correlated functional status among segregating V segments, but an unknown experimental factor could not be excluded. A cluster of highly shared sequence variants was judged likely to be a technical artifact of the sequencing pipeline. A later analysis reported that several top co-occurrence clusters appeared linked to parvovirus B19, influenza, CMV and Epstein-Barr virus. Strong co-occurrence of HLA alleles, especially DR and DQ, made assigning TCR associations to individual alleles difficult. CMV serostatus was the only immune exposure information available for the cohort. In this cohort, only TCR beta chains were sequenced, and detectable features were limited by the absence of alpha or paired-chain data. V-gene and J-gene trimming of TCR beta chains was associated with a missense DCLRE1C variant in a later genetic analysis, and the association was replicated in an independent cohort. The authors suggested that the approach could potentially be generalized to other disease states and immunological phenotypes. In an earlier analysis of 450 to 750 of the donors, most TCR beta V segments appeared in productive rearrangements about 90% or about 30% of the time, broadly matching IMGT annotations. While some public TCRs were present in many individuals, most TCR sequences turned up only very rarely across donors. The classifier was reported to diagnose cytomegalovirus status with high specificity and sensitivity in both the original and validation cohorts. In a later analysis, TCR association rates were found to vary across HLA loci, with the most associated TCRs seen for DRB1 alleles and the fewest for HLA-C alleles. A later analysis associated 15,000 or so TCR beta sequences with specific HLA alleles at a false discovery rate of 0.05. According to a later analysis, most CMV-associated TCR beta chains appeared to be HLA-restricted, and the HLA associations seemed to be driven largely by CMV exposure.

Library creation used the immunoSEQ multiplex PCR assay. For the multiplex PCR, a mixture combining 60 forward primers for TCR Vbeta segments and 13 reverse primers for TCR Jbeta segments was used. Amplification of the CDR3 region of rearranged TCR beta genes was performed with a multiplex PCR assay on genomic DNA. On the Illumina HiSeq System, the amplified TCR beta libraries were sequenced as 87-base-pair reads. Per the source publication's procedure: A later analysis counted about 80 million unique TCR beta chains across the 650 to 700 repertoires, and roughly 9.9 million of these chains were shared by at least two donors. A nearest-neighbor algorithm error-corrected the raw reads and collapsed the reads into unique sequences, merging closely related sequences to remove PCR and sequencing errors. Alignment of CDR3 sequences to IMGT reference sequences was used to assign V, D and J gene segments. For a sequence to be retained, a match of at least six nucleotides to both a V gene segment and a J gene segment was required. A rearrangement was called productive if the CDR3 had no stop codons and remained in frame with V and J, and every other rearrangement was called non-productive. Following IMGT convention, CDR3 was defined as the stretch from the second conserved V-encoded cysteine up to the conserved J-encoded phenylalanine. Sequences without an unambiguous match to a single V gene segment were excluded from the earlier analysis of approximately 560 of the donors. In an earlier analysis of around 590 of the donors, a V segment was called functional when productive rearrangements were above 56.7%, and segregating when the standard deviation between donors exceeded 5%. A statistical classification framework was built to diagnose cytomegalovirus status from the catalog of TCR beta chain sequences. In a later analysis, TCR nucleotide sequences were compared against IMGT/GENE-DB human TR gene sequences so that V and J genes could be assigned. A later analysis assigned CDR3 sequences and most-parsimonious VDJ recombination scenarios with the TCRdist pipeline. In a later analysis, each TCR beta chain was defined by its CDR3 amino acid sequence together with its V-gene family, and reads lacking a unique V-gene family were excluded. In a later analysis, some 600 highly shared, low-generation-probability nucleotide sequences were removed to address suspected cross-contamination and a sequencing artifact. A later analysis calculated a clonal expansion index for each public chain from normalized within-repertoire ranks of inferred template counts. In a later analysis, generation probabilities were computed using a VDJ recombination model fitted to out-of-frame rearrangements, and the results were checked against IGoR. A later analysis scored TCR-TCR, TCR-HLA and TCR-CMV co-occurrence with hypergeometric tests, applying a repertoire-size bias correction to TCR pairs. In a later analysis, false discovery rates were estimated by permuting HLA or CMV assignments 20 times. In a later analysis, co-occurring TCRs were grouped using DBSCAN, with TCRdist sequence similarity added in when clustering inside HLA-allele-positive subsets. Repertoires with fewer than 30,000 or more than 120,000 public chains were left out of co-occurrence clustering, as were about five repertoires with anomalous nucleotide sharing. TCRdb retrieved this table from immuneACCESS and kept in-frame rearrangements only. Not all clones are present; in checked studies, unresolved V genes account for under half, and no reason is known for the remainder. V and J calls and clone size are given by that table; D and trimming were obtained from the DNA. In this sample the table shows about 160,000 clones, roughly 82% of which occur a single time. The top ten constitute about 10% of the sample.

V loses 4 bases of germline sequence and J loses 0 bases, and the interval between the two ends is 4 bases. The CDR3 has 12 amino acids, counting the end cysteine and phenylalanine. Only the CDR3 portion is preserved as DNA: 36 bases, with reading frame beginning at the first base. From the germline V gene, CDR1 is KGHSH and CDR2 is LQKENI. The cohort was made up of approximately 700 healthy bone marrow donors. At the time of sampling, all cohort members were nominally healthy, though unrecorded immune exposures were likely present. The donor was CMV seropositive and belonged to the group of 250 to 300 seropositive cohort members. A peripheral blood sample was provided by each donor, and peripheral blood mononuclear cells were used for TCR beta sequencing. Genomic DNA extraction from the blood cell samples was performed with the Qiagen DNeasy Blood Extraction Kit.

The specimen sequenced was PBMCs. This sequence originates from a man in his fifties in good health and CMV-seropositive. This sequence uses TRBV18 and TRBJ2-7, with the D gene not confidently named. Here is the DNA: TGTGCCAGCTCACAGAGCTCCTACGAGCAGTACTTC. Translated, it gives CASSQSSYEQYF.